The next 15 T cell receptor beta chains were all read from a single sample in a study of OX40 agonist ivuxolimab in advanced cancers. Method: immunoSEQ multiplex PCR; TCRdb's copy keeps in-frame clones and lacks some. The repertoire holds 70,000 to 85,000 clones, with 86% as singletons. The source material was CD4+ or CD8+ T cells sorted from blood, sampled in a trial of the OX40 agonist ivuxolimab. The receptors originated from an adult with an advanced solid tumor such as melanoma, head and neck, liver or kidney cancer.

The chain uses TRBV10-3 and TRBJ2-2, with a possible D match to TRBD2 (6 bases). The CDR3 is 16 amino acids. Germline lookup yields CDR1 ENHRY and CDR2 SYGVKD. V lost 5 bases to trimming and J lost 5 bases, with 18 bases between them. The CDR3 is CAISSPEEGRTGELFF. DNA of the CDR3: TGTGCCATCAGTTCCCCGGAGGAGGGAAGAACCGGGGAGCTGTTTTTT.

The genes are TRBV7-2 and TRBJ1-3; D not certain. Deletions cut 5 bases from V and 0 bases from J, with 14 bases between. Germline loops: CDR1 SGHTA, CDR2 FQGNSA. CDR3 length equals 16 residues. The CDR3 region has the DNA TGTGCCAGCAGCCCCCCGGGAGCCTTCTCTGGAAACACCATATATTTT. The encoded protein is CASSPPGAFSGNTIYF.

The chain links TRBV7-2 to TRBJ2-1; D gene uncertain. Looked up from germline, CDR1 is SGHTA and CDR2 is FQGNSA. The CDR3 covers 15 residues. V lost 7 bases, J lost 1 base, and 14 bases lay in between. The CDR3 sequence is CASNPGYGSYNEQFF. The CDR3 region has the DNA TGTGCCAGCAATCCCGGGTACGGATCCTACAATGAGCAGTTCTTC.

CDR3 in amino acids: CASTIIGTGGTQYF. The DNA of the CDR3 is TGTGCCAGCACCATTATCGGGACGGGAGGTACGCAGTATTTT. V usage is TRBV11-2 and J usage is TRBJ2-3; 7 bases are shared with TRBD2. This CDR3 comprises 14 residues. Germline trimming cut 7 bases from V and 8 bases from J; bases unmatched to any gene: 12. In germline, CDR1 is SGHAT, CDR2 FQNNGV.

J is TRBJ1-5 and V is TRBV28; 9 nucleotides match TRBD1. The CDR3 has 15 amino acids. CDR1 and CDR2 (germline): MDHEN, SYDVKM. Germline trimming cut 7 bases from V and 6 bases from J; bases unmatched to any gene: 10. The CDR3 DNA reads TGTGCCAGCAACACCGGGACAGGGTGGTTTCAGCCCCAGCATTTT. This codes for CASNTGTGWFQPQHF.

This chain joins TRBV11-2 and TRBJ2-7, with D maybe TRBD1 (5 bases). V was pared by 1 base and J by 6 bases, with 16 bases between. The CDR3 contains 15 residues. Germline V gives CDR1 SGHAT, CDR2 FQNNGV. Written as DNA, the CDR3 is TGTGCCAGCAGCTTAGTTGCAGGGAATTATGGCGAGCAGTACTTC. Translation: CASSLVAGNYGEQYF. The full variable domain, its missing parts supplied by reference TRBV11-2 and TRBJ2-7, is EAGVAQSPRYKIIEKRQSVAFWCNPISGHATLYWYQQILGQGPKLLIQFQNNGVVDDSQLPKDRFSAERLKGVDSTLKIQPAKLEDSAVYLCASSLVAGNYGEQYFGPGTRLTVT.

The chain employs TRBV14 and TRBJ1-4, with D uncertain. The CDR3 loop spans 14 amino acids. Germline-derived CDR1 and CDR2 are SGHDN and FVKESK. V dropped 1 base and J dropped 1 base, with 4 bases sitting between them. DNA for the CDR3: TGTGCCAGCAGCCAAGGCAGAACTAATGAAAAACTGTTTTTT. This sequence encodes CASSQGRTNEKLFF.

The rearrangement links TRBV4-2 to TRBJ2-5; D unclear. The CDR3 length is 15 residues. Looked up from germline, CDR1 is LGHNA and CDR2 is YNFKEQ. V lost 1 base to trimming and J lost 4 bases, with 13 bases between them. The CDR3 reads CASSQALGTTETQYF. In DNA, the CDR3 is TGTGCCAGCAGCCAAGCGCTGGGAACAACAGAGACCCAGTACTTC.

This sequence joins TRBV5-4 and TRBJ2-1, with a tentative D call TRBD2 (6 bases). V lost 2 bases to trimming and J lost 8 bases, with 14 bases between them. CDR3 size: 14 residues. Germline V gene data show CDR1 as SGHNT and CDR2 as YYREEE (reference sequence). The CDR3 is CASSFDRGNDEQFF. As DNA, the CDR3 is TGTGCCAGCAGCTTCGACCGGGGGAACGATGAGCAGTTCTTC. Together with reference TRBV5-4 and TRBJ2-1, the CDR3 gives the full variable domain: ETGVTQSPTHLIKTRGQQVTLRCSSQSGHNTVSWYQQALGQGPQFIFQYYREEENGRGNFPPRFSGLQFPNYSSELNVNALELDDSALYLCASSFDRGNDEQFFGPGTRLTVL.

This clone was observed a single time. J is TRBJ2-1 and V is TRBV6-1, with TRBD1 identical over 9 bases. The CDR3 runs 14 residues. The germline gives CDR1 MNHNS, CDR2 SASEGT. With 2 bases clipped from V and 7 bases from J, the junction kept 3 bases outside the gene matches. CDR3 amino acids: CASSEPGTGNEQFF. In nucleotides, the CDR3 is TGTGCCAGCAGTGAACCCGGGACAGGGAATGAGCAGTTCTTC.

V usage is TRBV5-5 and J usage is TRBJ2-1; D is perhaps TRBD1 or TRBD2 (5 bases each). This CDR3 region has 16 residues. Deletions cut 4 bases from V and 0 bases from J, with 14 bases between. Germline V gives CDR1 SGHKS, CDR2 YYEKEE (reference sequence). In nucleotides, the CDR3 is TGTGCCAGCAGCGGGGGACGGTCAAGCTCCTACAATGAGCAGTTCTTC. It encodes CASSGGRSSSYNEQFF.

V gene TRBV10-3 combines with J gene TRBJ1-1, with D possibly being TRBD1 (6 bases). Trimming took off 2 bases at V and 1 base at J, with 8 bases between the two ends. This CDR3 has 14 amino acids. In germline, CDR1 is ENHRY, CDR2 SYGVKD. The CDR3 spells CAISEGGANTEAFF. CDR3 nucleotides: TGTGCCATCAGTGAGGGGGGGGCGAACACTGAAGCTTTCTTT.

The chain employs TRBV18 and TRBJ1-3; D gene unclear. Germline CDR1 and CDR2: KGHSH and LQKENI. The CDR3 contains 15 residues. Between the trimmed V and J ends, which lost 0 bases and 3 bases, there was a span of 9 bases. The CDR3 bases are TGTGCCAGCTCACCACCGGCTGTACGTGGAAACACCATATATTTT. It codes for CASSPPAVRGNTIYF. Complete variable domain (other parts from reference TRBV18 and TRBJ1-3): NAGVMQNPRHLVRRRGQEARLRCSPMKGHSHVYWYRQLPEEGLKFMVYLQKENIIDESGMPKERFSAEFPKEGPSILRIQQVVRGDSAAYFCASSPPAVRGNTIYFGEGSWLTVV.

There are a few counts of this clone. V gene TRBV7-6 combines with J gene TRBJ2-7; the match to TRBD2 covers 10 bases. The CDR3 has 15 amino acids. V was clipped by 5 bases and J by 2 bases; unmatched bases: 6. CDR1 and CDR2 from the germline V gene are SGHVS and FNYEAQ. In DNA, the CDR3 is TGTGCCAGCAGCCTTACAAGCGGGGGGGCCTACGAGCAGTACTTC. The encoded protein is CASSLTSGGAYEQYF. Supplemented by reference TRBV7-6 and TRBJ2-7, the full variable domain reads GAGVSQSPRYKVTKRGQDVALRCDPISGHVSLYWYRQALGQGPEFLTYFNYEAQQDKSGLPNDRFSAERPEGSISTLTIQRTEQRDSAMYRCASSLTSGGAYEQYFGPGTRLTVT.

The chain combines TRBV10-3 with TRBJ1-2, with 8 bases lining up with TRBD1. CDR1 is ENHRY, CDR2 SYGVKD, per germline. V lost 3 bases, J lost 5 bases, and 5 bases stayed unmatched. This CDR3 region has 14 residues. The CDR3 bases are TGTGCCATCAGTGACAGGGGGCAGGGATATGGCTACACCTTC. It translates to CAISDRGQGYGYTF.